This T cell receptor beta chain was identified during a study of cytomegalovirus exposure and HLA in healthy donors (TCRdb year 2017). Notes on the research overall: According to an earlier analysis of 587 of the donors, roughly 180 million T cells yielded 90 million to 130 million unique TCR beta sequences and about 280 Gb of sequence data. An early release that covered some 630 HLA-typed donors contained about 300 gigabases of sequencing data and 85 million to 100 million unique TCR sequences. The genetic ancestry cluster associated with self-reported Caucasian donors included around 76% of the 398 genotyped donors. The study was designed to test whether signatures of past pathogen exposure could be identified by cataloging public T cell receptors. The study used immunosequencing to profile the T cell repertoires of around 600 subjects and linked those repertoires to cytomegalovirus serostatus. A separate validation cohort of roughly 130 different subjects was used in addition to the roughly 620-subject first cohort. To predict cytomegalovirus infection status, the study combined high-throughput TCR immunosequencing, statistical association of individual TCRs with disease status, and machine learning. A later analysis re-analyzed previously published TCR beta repertoires from 650 to 800 donors and added high-resolution HLA genotyping to study TCR occurrence patterns. Rather than using new phenotypic data, the later analysis identified candidate immune exposures from TCR beta sequences and from how often those sequences occurred across donors. To decide whether each TCR beta V gene segment behaved as functional or pseudogenic, an earlier analysis of fewer than 750 of the donors relied on high-throughput TCR beta sequencing. Alongside the repertoire data, information on donor age, sex, ethnicity and CMV serostatus was compiled. A later genetic analysis took genome-wide SNP genotypes for about three fifths of the 666 donors and used that subset as a discovery cohort. Every discovery cohort repertoire had been produced on one sequencing platform. HLA typing covered class I and class II loci at four-digit resolution. The number of typed donors differed by locus: about 620-640 for A, B, C, DRB1 and DQB1; 522 for DQA1; 606 for DPA1; and about 470 for DPB1. A few DR-DQ haplotypes were treated as single units for association and clustering because of strong linkage in the cohort. On average, around 230,000 unique TCR beta nucleotide sequences were sequenced per donor among several hundred genotyped donors of the cohort, with around 19% of those sequences being non-productive. Points the paper makes about the study in general: A cluster of highly shared sequence variants was judged likely to be a technical artifact of the sequencing pipeline. The earlier analysis of some 560 of the donors excluded some 15 rarely observed V segments, including chromosome 9 orphons, because counts were too low. A later analysis reported that several top co-occurrence clusters appeared linked to parvovirus B19, influenza, CMV and Epstein-Barr virus. In a later genetic analysis, a missense DCLRE1C variant was associated with V-gene and J-gene trimming of TCR beta chains, and the association was replicated in an independent cohort. When HLA alleles, especially DR and DQ, strongly co-occurred, attributing TCR associations to individual alleles was difficult. In both the original and validation cohorts, the classifier was reported to diagnose cytomegalovirus status with high specificity and sensitivity. In a later analysis, most CMV-associated TCR beta chains were found to appear HLA-restricted, with HLA associations seemingly driven largely by CMV exposure. A later genetic analysis reported fewer N-insertions in productive TCRs among donors in an Asian-associated ancestry cluster than the approximately 670-donor mean. Linkage disequilibrium might explain the correlated functional status among segregating V segments, but an unknown experimental factor could not be excluded. The study gave a list of 150 to 200 TCR beta chains associated with cytomegalovirus. In vitro tests confirmed that a few of the cytomegalovirus-associated TCR beta chains recognize cytomegalovirus antigens. In an earlier analysis of 500 to 650 of the donors, most TCR beta V segments appeared in productive rearrangements about 87% or about 30% of the time, broadly matching IMGT annotations. Because the 87-base-pair reads could not distinguish some IMGT-functional V segments, including TRBV6-2 and TRBV6-3, those segments were excluded. A further reported finding was that TCR beta sequences accurately predicted the HLA-A and HLA-B alleles for most subjects in the first cohort. HLA typing was unavailable for some donors at each locus, so association tests used only the typed subset. The only immune exposure information available for the cohort was CMV serostatus. According to the authors, the approach could potentially be generalized to other disease states and immunological phenotypes. Only TCR beta chains were sequenced in this cohort, and the absence of alpha or paired-chain data limited detectable features. Most TCR sequences were observed very rarely across donors, whereas some public TCRs were present in many individuals. According to a later analysis, TCR association rates differed among HLA loci, with DRB1 alleles showing the most associated TCRs and HLA-C alleles showing the fewest. In a later analysis, HLA-associated TCR beta chains were found to be more clonally expanded and to have lower generation probabilities than equally common non-associated chains. Specific HLA alleles were associated with 18,000 or so TCR beta sequences at a false discovery rate of 0.05 in a later analysis. Roughly uniform sequencing depth across donors was assumed in presence/absence analyses, although this assumption may not hold.

As encoded in the germline V gene, CDR1 is MGHDK while CDR2 is SYGVNS. A distance of 16 bases separates the germline ends of V and J, which lose 4 bases and 3 bases respectively. The CDR3 runs 16 amino acids, cysteine and phenylalanine included. Left in the record is the CDR3 DNA by itself, 48 bases read in frame from the first base. About this clone: What antigen it recognizes has not been identified. Per-base qualities were not stored, and no clone one base away is much larger.

Receptors were amplified or captured by the immunoSEQ multiplex PCR assay. A mixture of 60 forward primers for TCR Vbeta segments and 13 reverse primers for TCR Jbeta segments was used in the multiplex PCR. The CDR3 region of rearranged TCR beta genes was amplified from genomic DNA with a multiplex PCR assay. The amplified TCR beta libraries were sequenced on the Illumina HiSeq System as 87-base-pair reads. Regarding the original processing steps: In a later analysis, 80 million or so unique TCR beta chains were counted across the approximately 620 repertoires, and about 9.9 million of these chains were shared by at least two donors. Raw reads were error-corrected and collapsed into unique sequences with a nearest-neighbor algorithm that merged closely related sequences to remove PCR and sequencing errors. CDR3 sequences were aligned to IMGT reference sequences to assign V, D and J gene segments. Each retained sequence needed at least a six-nucleotide match to both a V gene segment and a J gene segment. Rearrangements were called productive when the CDR3 lacked stop codons and stayed in frame with V and J; all others were non-productive. Following IMGT convention, CDR3 was defined as the stretch from the second conserved V-encoded cysteine up to the conserved J-encoded phenylalanine. In an earlier analysis of 550 to 650 of the donors, sequences lacking an unambiguous match to a single V gene segment were excluded. In an earlier analysis of roughly 500 of the donors, V segments were called functional above 56.7% productive rearrangements and were called segregating when the between-donor standard deviation exceeded 5%. A statistical classification framework was built to diagnose cytomegalovirus status from the catalog of TCR beta chain sequences. In a later analysis, TCR nucleotide sequences were compared against IMGT/GENE-DB human TR gene sequences so that V and J genes could be assigned. Using the TCRdist pipeline, a later analysis assigned CDR3 sequences along with most-parsimonious VDJ recombination scenarios. A later analysis defined each TCR beta chain by its CDR3 amino acid sequence plus V-gene family, and excluded reads lacking a unique V-gene family. In a later analysis, approximately 590 highly shared, low-generation-probability nucleotide sequences were removed to address suspected cross-contamination and a sequencing artifact. In a later analysis, a clonal expansion index was calculated for each public chain from normalized within-repertoire ranks of inferred template counts. Generation probabilities in a later analysis came from a VDJ recombination model fitted to out-of-frame rearrangements, and those results were checked against IGoR. In a later analysis, TCR-TCR, TCR-HLA and TCR-CMV co-occurrence was scored with hypergeometric tests, and a repertoire-size bias correction was applied to TCR pairs. A later analysis estimated false discovery rates by permuting HLA or CMV assignments 20 times. A later analysis grouped co-occurring TCRs with DBSCAN, adding TCRdist sequence similarity when clustering within HLA-allele-positive subsets. Repertoires with fewer than 30,000 or more than 120,000 public chains were left out of co-occurrence clustering, as were about five repertoires with anomalous nucleotide sharing. TCRdb retrieved this table from immuneACCESS and kept in-frame rearrangements only. Not all clones are present; in checked studies, unresolved V genes account for under half, and no reason is known for the remainder. V and J calls and clone size are as listed in that table; D and trimming were resolved from the DNA. Across this sample there are over 150,000 clones, with around 80% seen only once. The ten largest clones capture around 14% of the sample.

The cohort was made up of 650 to 700 healthy bone marrow donors. At the time of sampling, every cohort member was nominally healthy, though immune exposures that went unrecorded were likely present. The donor tested CMV seropositive and was one of the 289 seropositive cohort members. Every donor gave a peripheral blood sample, and the peripheral blood mononuclear cells from that sample were used for TCR beta sequencing. The Qiagen DNeasy Blood Extraction Kit was used to extract genomic DNA from the blood cell samples. Recombination connected TRBV25-1 to TRBJ2-1; TRBD1 is possibly the D segment (5 matching bases). The sample was PBMCs. The source of this sequence is a woman in her forties or fifties in good health and CMV-seropositive. The nucleotide sequence reads as follows: TGTGCCAGCAGTGGGGTAGAGGCAGGGAACTACAATGAGCAGTTCTTC. This codes for CASSGVEAGNYNEQFF.